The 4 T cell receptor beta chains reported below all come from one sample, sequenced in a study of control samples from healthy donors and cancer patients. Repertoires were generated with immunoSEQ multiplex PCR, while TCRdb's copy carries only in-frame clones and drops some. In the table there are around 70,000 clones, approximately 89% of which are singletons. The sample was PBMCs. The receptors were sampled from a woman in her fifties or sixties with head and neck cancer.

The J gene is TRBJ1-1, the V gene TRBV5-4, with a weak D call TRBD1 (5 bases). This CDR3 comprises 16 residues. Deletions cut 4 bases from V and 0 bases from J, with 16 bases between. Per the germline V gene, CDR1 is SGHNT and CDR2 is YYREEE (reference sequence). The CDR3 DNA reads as TGTGCCAGCAGCCCTTTCCAACAGGTAATGAACACTGAAGCTTTCTTT. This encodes CASSPFQQVMNTEAFF.

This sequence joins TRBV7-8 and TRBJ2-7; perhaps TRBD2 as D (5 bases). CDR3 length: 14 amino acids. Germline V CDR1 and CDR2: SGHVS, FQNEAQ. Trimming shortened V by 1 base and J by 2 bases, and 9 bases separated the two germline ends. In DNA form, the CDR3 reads TGTGCCAGCAGCTTAGGCATCGGGGCCTACGAGCAGTACTTC. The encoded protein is CASSLGIGAYEQYF.

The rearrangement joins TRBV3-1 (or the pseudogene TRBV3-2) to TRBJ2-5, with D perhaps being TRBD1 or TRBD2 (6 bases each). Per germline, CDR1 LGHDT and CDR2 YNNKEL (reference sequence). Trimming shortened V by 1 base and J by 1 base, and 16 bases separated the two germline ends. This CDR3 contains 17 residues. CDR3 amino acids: CASSQGRGGMTQETQYF. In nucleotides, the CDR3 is TGTGCCAGCAGCCAAGGCAGGGGCGGGATGACCCAAGAGACCCAGTACTTC.

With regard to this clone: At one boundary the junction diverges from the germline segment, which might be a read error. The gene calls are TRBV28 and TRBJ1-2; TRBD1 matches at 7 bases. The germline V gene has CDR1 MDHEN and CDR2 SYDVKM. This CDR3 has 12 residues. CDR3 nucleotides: TGTGCCAGCAGCCGCGGACAGGCCGGAGGGGCCTTC. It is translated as CASSRGQAGGAF.